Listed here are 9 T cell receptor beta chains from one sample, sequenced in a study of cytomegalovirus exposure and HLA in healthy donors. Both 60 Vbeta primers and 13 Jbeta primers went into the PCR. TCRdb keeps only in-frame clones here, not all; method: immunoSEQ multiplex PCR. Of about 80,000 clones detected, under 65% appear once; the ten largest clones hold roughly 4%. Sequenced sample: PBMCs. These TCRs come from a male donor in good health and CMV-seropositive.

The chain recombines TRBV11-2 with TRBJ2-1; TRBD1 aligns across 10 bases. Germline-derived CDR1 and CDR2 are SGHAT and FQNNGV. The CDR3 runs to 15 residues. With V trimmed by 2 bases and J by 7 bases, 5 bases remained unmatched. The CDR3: CASSLRQGAGNEQFF. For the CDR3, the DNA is TGTGCCAGCAGCTTAAGACAGGGGGCAGGGAATGAGCAGTTCTTC.

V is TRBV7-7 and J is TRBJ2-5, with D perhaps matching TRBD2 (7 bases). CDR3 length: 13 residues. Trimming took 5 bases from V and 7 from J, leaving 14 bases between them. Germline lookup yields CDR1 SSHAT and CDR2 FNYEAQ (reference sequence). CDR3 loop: CASSQNREGTQYF. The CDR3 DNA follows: TGTGCCAGCAGCCAAAACAGGGAGGGGACCCAGTACTTC.

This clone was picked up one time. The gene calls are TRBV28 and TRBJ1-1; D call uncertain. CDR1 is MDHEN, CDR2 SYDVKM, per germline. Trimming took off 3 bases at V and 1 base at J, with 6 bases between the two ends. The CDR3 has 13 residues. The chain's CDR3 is CASSFAGNTEAFF. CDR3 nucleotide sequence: TGTGCCAGCAGTTTCGCGGGGAACACTGAAGCTTTCTTT.

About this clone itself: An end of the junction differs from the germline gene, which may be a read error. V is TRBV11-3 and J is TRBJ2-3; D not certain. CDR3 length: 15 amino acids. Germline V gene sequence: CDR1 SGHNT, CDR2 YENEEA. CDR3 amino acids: CASSLGQQITDTQYF. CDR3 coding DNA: TGTGCCAGCAGTTTAGGGCAACAAATCACAGATACGCAGTATTTT.

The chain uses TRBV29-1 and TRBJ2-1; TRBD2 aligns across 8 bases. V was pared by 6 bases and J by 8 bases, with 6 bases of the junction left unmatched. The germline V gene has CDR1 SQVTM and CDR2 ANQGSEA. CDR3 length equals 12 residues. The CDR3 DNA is TGCAGCGTCCGGGAGGGAGGGGATGAGCAGTTCTTC. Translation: CSVREGGDEQFF.

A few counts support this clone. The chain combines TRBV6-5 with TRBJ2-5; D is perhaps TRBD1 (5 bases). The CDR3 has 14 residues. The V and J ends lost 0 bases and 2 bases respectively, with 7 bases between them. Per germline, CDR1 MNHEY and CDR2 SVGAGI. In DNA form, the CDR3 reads TGTGCCAGCAGTTACTCGCAGGGACAAGAGACCCAGTACTTC. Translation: CASSYSQGQETQYF.

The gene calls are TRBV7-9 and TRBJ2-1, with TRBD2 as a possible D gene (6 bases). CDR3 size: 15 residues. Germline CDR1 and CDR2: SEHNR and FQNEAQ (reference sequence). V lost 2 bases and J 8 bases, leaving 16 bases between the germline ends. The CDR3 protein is CASSLQGSGSDEQFF. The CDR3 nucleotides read TGTGCCAGCAGCTTACAGGGATCCGGGAGCGATGAGCAGTTCTTC.

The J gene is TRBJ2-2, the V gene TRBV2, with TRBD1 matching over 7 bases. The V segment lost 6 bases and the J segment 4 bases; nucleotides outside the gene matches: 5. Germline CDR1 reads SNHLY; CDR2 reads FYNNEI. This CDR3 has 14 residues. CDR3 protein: CASRRQGSTGELFF. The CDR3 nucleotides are TGTGCCAGCAGGAGACAGGGAAGCACCGGGGAGCTGTTTTTT.

CDR3 bases: TGTGCCAGCAGCCACCCTCCGGGACAGGGGGCGATTGAGCAGTTCTTC. This codes for CASSHPPGQGAIEQFF. V gene TRBV4-2 combines with J gene TRBJ2-1; 12 bases line up with TRBD1. CDR1 is LGHNA, CDR2 YNFKEQ, per germline. Trimming cost V 3 bases and J 9 bases; bases outside gene matches: 9. There are 16 residues in the CDR3.